Listed here are 9 T cell receptor beta chains from one sample, sequenced in a study of identical twins (dated by TCRdb to about 2016). The library was obtained by 5' RACE. Sequenced using an Illumina HiSeq 2000. The public reads were run again by TCRdb, first through fastp at Q25 and then through MiXCR, and only productive beta chains were kept. Each record represents a unique CDR3 protein, reported with the most common genes and DNA among its rows. Here the sample has 640,000 or so distinct CDR3 sequences; 5.5% to 7.5% occur a single time. In total, the top ten clones hold around 1.9% of the sample. Sequenced input: naive T cells sorted from blood. The meaning of the sample's cell subset or site label: cells isolated with a human naive T-cell isolation kit. The receptors stem from a man between 18 and 29 years old in good health.

This clonotype has a count of ten or more. This chain links TRBV14 with TRBJ2-7; D uncertain. Germline values: CDR1 SGHDN, CDR2 FVKESK. Trimming left V 3 bases short and J 5 bases short, with 11 bases between. The CDR3 has 13 amino acids. The CDR3 here is CASSHRFFDEQYV. CDR3 nucleotides: TGTGCCAGCAGCCACCGTTTTTTTGACGAGCAGTACGTC.

A remark on this clonotype: This could be a read error, since a much larger clone is one nucleotide away. The chain joins TRBV2 to TRBJ1-5; 7 positions match TRBD1. CDR1 and CDR2 (germline): SNHLY, FYNNEI. Losses at the gene ends were 9 bases for V and 5 bases for J; bases not matched to a gene: 7. CDR3 length: 13 residues. In DNA, the CDR3 is TGTGCCAGTCAGGGGGACAACCATCAGCCCCAGCATTTT. Protein: CASQGDNHQPQHF.

This clonotype came up a few times. The rearrangement links TRBV12-3 or TRBV12-4 to TRBJ2-7, with TRBD1 matching over 8 bases. The CDR3 totals 14 residues. V was clipped by 4 bases and J by 6 bases; unmatched bases: 8. The CDR3 DNA sequence: TGTGCCAGCAGTTCATCGGACAGGGTAAGCGAGCAGTACGTC. It is translated as CASSSSDRVSEQYV.

The rearrangement uses TRBV11-2 and TRBJ2-1; the D call may be TRBD1 or TRBD2 (5 bases each). Trimming shortened V by 4 bases and J by 10 bases, and 14 bases separated the two germline ends. The CDR3 consists of 13 residues. CDR1 and CDR2 from the germline V gene are SGHAT and FQNNGV. The chain's CDR3 is CASSWDRRREQFF. The CDR3 DNA is TGTGCCAGCAGCTGGGACCGACGGAGAGAGCAGTTCTTC.

This clonotype was seen only a few times. The chain joins TRBV11-3 to TRBJ2-5, with 8 positions matching TRBD2. Trimming cost V 5 bases and J 2 bases; bases outside gene matches: 7. CDR1 SGHNT and CDR2 YENEEA come from the germline V gene. The CDR3 is 15 amino acids. The CDR3 region is CASSPGGQEQETQYF. CDR3 bases: TGTGCCAGCAGCCCGGGGGGGCAGGAGCAAGAGACCCAGTACTTC.

Points on this clonotype: One end of the junction is discordant with germline, which a read error may explain. V is TRBV2 and J is TRBJ1-1; no reliable D call. Germline CDR1 reads SNHLY; CDR2 reads FYNNEI. The CDR3 is 11 residues long. CDR3 coding DNA: TGTGCCAGCAGTACCTTTACGGATAAAGGGTTT. Its translation is CASSTFTDKGF.

This clonotype appeared many times. The chain is built from TRBV6-4 and TRBJ2-2; D is undetermined. Trimming stripped 2 bases from V and 5 bases from J, with 3 bases between. CDR1 and CDR2 (germline): MRHNA, SNTAGT. The CDR3 contains 12 residues. As DNA, the CDR3 is TGTGCCAGCAGTGACCTAACCGGGGAGCTGTTTTTT. As protein: CASSDLTGELFF.

The count of this clonotype is one. This may be a read error: a much more frequent sequence differs by one nucleotide. The chain employs TRBV30 and TRBJ1-5; 7 nucleotides line up with TRBD1. Germline V lookup: CDR1 GTSNPN, CDR2 SVGIG (reference sequence). The CDR3 spans 13 residues. Trimming cost V 2 bases and J 7 bases; bases outside gene matches: 5. In DNA, the CDR3 is TGTGCCTGGAGTATACAGGGGAAACAGCCCCAGCATTTT. As protein: CAWSIQGKQPQHF.

The table lists this clonotype with a few counts. The chain recombines TRBV5-1 with TRBJ2-5; D might be TRBD1 or TRBD2, each matching 5 bases. CDR3 length: 16 residues. Germline CDR1 SGHRS, CDR2 YFSETQ. Trimming left V 4 bases short and J 9 bases short, with 25 bases between. DNA of the CDR3: TGCGCCAGCAGCATATCCGGGACGGCTCACCCAGCGGCCCAGTACTTC. Translated: CASSISGTAHPAAQYF.